The sequence of this TCR beta chain was determined in a study of shared clonotypes between healthy human individuals (TCRdb year 2020). Some background on the complete study: The cohort included three men and two women between 18 and 49 years of age. Per donor, three plates each were used for CD4 naive and CD4 memory, two for CD8 naive, and one for CD8 memory. To estimate repertoire size and how much clonotypes are shared between individuals, the study performed deep sequencing of blood TCR repertoires from roughly five healthy adults. To increase sequencing depth and limit assay-specific biases, TCR repertoire library preparation and sequencing were carried out by different laboratories using diverse techniques. Per donor, leukapheresis produced somewhere between about 0.94 and 9.5 billion PBMCs.

Using the deep immunoSEQ assay, multiplex PCR amplified TCR CDR3 regions from genomic DNA. For each cell subset, the extracted genomic DNA was distributed evenly across all wells of several immunoSEQ 96-well plates, and each plate served as one replicate. For sorted subsets, approximately 190 ng of genomic DNA, equivalent to some 30,000 T cell genomes, went into each replicate PCR. Purified libraries were quantified with a Qubit 3.0 fluorometer, sized on a Bioanalyzer 2100, and re-quantified with the KAPA Library Quantification kit. Each immunoSEQ 96-well plate was sequenced on its own single-read 150-cycle Illumina NextSeq 550 flow cell. The original pipeline was this. Because the immunoSEQ output held only junctional sequences and lacked quality scores, the filtering could not match the filtering applied to full-length reads. Sequences were annotated with PyIR, a Python wrapper for IgBLAST v1.9, and V/J genes and CDR3 were assigned using IMGT germline references. Any read was removed if the V/J assignment was weak (E-value above 1e-6), the CDR3 was missing, or the read contained stop codons, out-of-frame junctions, or ambiguous translated residues. V3J clonotypes were defined as sequences sharing the same inferred V gene, J gene, and CDR3 amino acid sequence. The percentage overlap between two repertoires was calculated by dividing the number of shared unique clonotypes by the size of the smaller repertoire. RTK rarefaction, the Chao1 estimator, and Recon v2.1 estimates of unobserved clonotypes were used to assess repertoire richness. For all TCRbeta clonotypes obtained by the gDNA method from a handful of donors, generation probabilities were computed with OLGA. This is the immuneACCESS table as TCRdb keeps it, with only in-frame sequences that have V and J called. A part of the clones is gone; compared with another copy, unresolved V genes explain less than half, and the rest is unexplained. V and J calls and clone size come straight from that table; D and trimming were deduced from the DNA. The sample table shows about 2 million clones, and 85% to 95% are seen once. The top ten clonotypes cover about 1.1% of the sample.

This clone was picked up one time. The antigen it binds to is not known. The input lacks base qualities; no much larger clone sits a single base away. The V and J ends are trimmed by 0 bases and 3 bases, leaving 15 bases between them. The germline V gene sets CDR1 to SGHTA and CDR2 to FQGNSA. There are 16 amino acids in the CDR3, from cysteine to phenylalanine inclusive. Just CDR3 DNA is preserved here, 48 bases in frame from base 1. CD8 naive samples were CD45RO-negative cells positively selected for CCR7, giving a CD45RA+CCR7+ population that excluded TemRA cells. The donors were healthy, HIV-negative adults with no recently reported acute infections or vaccinations. All donors were Caucasian adults living in Nashville, Tennessee, USA. Blood was collected by leukapheresis, and PBMCs were isolated by Ficoll-Histopaque density gradient centrifugation and then cryopreserved in liquid nitrogen vapor phase. Analytical flow cytometry was used to check the purity and quantity of every magnetically sorted T cell population. Genomic DNA was isolated from each sorted fraction and quantified by UV absorbance on a Nanodrop 2000c.

Here is what the overall study found, with its caveats: Sampling was restricted to blood, and TCR repertoires in tissue are likely to differ from TCR repertoires in blood. Higher generation probabilities were observed for clonotypes shared by all four sorted-subset donors than for non-shared clonotypes. Because the study included a small number of donors, the genetic and exposure-history diversity represented was limited. Across a handful of donors, about 5.2% of naive CD4, roughly 3.3% of naive CD8, approximately 2.5% of memory CD4, and around 0.4% of memory CD8 clonotypes were shared. Pairwise subsampling indicated that sequencing depth was expected to affect the degree of clonotype sharing among donors. Estimated clonotype richness was generally larger for naive than for memory subsets. Rarefaction of sorted-subset datasets indicated incomplete sequencing despite the large sequencing depth.

The receptor's source is a man between 18 and 35 years old in good health. Specimen: naive CD8+ T cells sorted from blood. Read against the paper, the sample's cell subset or site label means: CD45RA+CCR7+. The rearranged segments are TRBV7-2 and TRBJ2-7; D gene: possibly TRBD2, on 6 matching bases. The DNA reads as follows: TGTGCCAGCAGCTTAGCGGAGGGGACGGAAGACTACGAGCAGTACTTC. It codes for CASSLAEGTEDYEQYF. With all but the CDR3 taken from the reference TRBV7-2 and TRBJ2-7 genes, the full variable domain is: GAGVSQSPSNKVTEKGKDVELRCDPISGHTALYWYRQSLGQGLEFLIYFQGNSAPDKSGLPSDRFSAERTGGSVSTLTIQRTQQEDSAVYLCASSLAEGTEDYEQYFGPGTRLTVT.